The source of this T cell receptor beta chain is a study of T-cell reconstitution after alpha-beta-depleted transplantation in children. Overall study results and limits: There were reportedly several hundred expanded graft clones from which alpha-beta T cells came about two months after transplant. Recipient T cells and thymic progenitors that survived gave rise to the high TCRbeta diversity observed at day 60 in some patients. A year post-transplant, T-cell counts and diversity derived mostly from newly produced T cells.

As concerns this clonotype: Antigen specificity is unknown.

Unique molecular identifiers were incorporated during preparation of the TCRbeta library. TCRdb fed the PCR reads into MiXCR, producing one record per CDR3 protein. This table has 300,000 to 350,000 distinct CDR3 sequences, approximately 23% appearing once. The CDR3 is made up of 18 amino acids. J was trimmed by 5 bases and V by 0 bases; bases with no gene match: 11. The chain combines TRBV12-3 or TRBV12-4 with TRBJ2-5; TRBD2 aligns across 11 bases. The source was PBMCs, mostly from graft donor cells, collected 180 days after TCRalphabeta/CD19-depleted stem cell transplant. The clonotype was recovered from a male patient between 10 and 17 years old who had a stem cell transplant for acute lymphoblastic leukemia, so the T cells may come from the graft donor. The CDR3 DNA reads as TGTGCCAGCAGTTTAGCGTGGGTCCTAGCGGGAGGAATGGAGACCCAGTACTTC. Amino acids: CASSLAWVLAGGMETQYF.